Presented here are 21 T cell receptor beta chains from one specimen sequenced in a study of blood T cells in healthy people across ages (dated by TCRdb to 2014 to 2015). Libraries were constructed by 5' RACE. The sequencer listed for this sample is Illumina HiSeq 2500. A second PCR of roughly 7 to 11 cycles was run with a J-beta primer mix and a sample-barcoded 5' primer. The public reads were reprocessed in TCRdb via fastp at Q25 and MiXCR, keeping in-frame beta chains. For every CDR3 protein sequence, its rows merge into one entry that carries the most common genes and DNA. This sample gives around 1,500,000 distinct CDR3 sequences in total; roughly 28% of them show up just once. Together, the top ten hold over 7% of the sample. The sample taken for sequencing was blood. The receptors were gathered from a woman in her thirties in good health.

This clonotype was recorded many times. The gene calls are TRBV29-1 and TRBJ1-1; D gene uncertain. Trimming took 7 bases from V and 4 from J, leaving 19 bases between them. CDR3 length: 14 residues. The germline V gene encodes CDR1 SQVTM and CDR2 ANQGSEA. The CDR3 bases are TGCAGCGCCGGAAGGCACGGTTATATCACTGAAGCTTTCTTT. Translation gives CSAGRHGYITEAFF.

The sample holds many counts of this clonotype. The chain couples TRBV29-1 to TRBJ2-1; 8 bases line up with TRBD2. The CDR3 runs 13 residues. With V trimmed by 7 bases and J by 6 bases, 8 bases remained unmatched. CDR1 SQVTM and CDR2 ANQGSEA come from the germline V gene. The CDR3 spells CSAGTSSGNEQFF. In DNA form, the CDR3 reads TGCAGCGCTGGGACTAGTAGTGGCAATGAGCAGTTCTTC.

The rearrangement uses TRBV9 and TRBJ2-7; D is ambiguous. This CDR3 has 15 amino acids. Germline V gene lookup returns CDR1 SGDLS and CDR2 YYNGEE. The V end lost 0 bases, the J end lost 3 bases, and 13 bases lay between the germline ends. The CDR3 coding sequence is TGTGCCAGCAGCGTAGAAATCGGACCTAACTACGAGCAGTACTTC. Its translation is CASSVEIGPNYEQYF.

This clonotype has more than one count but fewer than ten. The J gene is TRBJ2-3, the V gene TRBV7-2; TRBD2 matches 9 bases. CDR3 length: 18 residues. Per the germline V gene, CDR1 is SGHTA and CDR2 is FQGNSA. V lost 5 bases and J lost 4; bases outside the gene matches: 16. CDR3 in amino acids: CASSPQVAGVGFSDTQYF. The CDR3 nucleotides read TGTGCCAGCAGCCCCCAAGTAGCGGGAGTAGGTTTTTCAGATACGCAGTATTTT.

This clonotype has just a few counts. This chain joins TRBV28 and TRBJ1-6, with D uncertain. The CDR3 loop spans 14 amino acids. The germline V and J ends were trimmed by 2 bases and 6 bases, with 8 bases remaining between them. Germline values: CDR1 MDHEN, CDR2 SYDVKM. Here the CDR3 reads CASSLRRFNSPLHF. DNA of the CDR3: TGTGCCAGCAGTTTACGAAGGTTTAATTCACCCCTCCACTTT.

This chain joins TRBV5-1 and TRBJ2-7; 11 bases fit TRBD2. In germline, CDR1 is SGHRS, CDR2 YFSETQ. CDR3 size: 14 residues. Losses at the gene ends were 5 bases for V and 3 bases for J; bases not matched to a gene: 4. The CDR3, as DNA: TGCGCCAGCAGGTCTACTAGCGGGGGCTACGAGCAGTACTTC. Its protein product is CASRSTSGGYEQYF.

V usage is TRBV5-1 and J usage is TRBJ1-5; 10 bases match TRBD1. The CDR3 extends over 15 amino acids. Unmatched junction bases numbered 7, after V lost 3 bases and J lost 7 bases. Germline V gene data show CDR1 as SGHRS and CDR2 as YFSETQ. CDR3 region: CASSSTGGDGQPQHF. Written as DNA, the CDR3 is TGCGCCAGCAGCTCGACAGGGGGCGACGGCCAGCCCCAGCATTTT.

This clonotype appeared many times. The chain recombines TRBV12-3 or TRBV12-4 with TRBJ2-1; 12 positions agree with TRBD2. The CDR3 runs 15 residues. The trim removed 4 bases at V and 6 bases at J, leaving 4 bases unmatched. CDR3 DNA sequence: TGTGCCAGCAGTTCTCCGGGACTAGCGGGCAATGAGCAGTTCTTC. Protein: CASSSPGLAGNEQFF.

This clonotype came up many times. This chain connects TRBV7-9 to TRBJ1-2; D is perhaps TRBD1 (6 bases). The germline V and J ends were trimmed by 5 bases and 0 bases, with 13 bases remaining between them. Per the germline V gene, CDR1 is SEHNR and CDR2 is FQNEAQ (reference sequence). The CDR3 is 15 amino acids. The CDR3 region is CASSQRTASNYGYTF. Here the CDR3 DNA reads TGTGCCAGCAGCCAAAGGACAGCCTCTAACTATGGCTACACCTTC.

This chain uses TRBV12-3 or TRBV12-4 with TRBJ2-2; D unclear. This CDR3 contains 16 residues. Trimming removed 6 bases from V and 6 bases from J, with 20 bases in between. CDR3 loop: CASSYAYKHGSGELFF. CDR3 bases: TGTGCCAGCAGCTACGCTTACAAGCACGGATCCGGGGAGCTGTTTTTT.

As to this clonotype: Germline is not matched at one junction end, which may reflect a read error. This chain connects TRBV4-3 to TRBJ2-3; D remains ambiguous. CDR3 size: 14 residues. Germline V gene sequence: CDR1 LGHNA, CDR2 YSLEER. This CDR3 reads CASSLTELGDMQYF. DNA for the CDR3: TGCGCCAGCAGCCTTACCGAGTTGGGTGATATGCAGTATTTT.

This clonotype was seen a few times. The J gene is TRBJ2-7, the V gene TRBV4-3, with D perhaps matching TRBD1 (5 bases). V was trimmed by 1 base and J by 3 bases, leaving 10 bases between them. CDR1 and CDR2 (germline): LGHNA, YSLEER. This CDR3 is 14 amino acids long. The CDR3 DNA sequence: TGCGCCAGCAGCCAAGGGCCCAGGGACTACGAGCAGTACTTC. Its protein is CASSQGPRDYEQYF.

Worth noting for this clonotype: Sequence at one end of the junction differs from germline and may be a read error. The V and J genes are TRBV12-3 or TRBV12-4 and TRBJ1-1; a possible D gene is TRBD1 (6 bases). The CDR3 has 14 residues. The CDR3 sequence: CAGSPGQLNTEAFF. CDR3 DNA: TGTGCCGGCAGCCCAGGACAGTTGAACACTGAAGCTTTCTTT.

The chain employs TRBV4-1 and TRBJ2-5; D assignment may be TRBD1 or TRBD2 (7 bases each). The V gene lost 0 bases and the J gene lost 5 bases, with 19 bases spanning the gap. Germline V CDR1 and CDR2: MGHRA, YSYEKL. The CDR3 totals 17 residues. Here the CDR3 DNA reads TGCGCCAGCAGCCAAGATCTGGGAGGGGGCAGTTTTGAGACCCAGTACTTC. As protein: CASSQDLGGGSFETQYF.

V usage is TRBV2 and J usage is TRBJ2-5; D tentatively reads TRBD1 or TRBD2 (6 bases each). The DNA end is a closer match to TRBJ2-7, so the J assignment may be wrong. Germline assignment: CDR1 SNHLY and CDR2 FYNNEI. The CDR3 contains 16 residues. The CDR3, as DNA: TGTGCCAGCAGTGGAGTTAGGGCTAGGGGGGACTACGAGCAGTACTTC. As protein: CASSGVRARGDYEQYF.

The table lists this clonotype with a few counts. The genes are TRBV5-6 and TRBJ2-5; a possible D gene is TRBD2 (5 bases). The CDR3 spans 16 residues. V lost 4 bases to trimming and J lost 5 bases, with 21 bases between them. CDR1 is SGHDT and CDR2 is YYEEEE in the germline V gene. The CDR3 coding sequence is TGTGCCAGCAGCCCTCGGGGTTTTCGCCACTGGGAGACCCAGTACTTC. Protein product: CASSPRGFRHWETQYF.

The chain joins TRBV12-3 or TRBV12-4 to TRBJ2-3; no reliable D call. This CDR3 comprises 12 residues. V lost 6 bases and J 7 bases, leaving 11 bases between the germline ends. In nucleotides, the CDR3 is TGTGCCAGCAGCCCCCGCCCTTATACGCAGTATTTT. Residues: CASSPRPYTQYF.

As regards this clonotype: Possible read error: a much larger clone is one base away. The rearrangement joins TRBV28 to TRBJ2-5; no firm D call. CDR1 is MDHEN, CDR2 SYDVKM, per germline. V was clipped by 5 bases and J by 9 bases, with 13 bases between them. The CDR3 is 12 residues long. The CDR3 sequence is CASSPRSGAQYF. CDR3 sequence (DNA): TGTGCCAGCAGTCCTAGGAGTGGGGCCCAGTACTTC.

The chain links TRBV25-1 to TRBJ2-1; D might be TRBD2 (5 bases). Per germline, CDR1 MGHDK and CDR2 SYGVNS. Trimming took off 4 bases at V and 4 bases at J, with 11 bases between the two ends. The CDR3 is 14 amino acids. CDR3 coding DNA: TGTGCCAGCAGTGGGTTGTCGGGGTACAATGAGCAGTTCTTC. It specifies CASSGLSGYNEQFF.

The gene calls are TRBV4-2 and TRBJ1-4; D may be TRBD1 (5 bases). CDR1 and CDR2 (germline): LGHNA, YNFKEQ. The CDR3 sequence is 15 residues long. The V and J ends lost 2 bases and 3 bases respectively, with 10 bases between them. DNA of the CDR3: TGTGCCAGCAGCCAATACAGGCTATCTAATGAAAAACTGTTTTTT. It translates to CASSQYRLSNEKLFF.

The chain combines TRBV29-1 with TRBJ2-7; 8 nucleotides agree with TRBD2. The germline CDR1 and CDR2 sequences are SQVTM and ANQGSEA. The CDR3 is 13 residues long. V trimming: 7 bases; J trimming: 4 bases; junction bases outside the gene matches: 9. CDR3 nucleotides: TGCAGCGCTAAAGCGGGAGAGACGTACGAGCAGTACTTC. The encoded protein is CSAKAGETYEQYF.